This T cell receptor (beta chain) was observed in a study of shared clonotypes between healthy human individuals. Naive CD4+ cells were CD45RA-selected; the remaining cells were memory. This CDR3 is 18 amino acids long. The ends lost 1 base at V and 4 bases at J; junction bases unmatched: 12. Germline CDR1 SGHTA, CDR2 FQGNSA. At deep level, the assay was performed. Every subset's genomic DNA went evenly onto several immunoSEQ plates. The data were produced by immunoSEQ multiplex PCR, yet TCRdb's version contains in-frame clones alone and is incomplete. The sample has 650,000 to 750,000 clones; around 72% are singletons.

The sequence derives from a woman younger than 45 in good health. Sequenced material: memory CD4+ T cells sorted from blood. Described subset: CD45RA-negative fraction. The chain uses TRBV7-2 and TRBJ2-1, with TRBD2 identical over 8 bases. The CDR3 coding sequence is TGTGCCAGCAGCTTAGAACTTGGGGCTAGCGGGCTGTACAATGAGCAGTTCTTC. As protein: CASSLELGASGLYNEQFF. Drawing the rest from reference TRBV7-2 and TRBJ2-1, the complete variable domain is GAGVSQSPSNKVTEKGKDVELRCDPISGHTALYWYRQSLGQGLEFLIYFQGNSAPDKSGLPSDRFSAERTGGSVSTLTIQRTQQEDSAVYLCASSLELGASGLYNEQFFGPGTRLTVL.